These 3 T cell receptor beta chains originate from one sample sequenced in a study of post-analysis software for immune sequencing data. Study results and limitations: Roughly five TRBV segments were more frequent in patients than controls; TRBV5-6, TRBV5-1 and TRBV20-1 belonged to this group.

Antigen specificity for these receptors is unknown. Tagging with unique molecular identifiers was a feature of the TCR beta cDNA libraries. TCRdb reprocessed the PCR reads via MiXCR and lists one record per CDR3 protein. Of about 430,000 distinct CDR3 sequences detected, approximately 38% appear once; the ten largest clones hold approximately 7.6%. Sequenced material: blood. The receptors originated from a girl aged 2-10 years with multiple sclerosis.

This clonotype was seen a handful of times. The V gene is TRBV20-1, the J gene TRBJ1-5, with D unresolved. V lost 0 bases and J lost 1, with 7 bases in between. Germline CDR1 is DFQATT and CDR2 is SNEGSKA (reference sequence). The CDR3 is 14 amino acids. CDR3 residues: CSARDSGSNQPQHF. The CDR3 region has the DNA TGCAGTGCTAGAGATTCGGGGAGCAATCAGCCCCAGCATTTT.

This clonotype was detected only a few times. V usage is TRBV6-6 and J usage is TRBJ2-1; D uncertain. The CDR3 covers 17 residues. Trimming took 0 bases from V and 4 from J, leaving 16 bases between them. Germline CDR1 and CDR2: MNHNY and SVGAGI (reference sequence). CDR3 bases: TGTGCCAGCAGTTACTCGGTTGGGCCTAGGCGGTACAATGAGCAGTTCTTC. It encodes CASSYSVGPRRYNEQFF.

The chain combines TRBV12-3 or TRBV12-4 with TRBJ2-5, with TRBD2 identical over 13 bases. V shed 6 bases and J 0 bases; nucleotides not matched to a gene: 10. The CDR3 covers 18 residues. CDR3 sequence: CASRPTSGGSPYQETQYF. The CDR3 nucleotides are TGTGCCAGCAGACCGACTAGCGGGGGGTCCCCGTACCAAGAGACCCAGTACTTC.